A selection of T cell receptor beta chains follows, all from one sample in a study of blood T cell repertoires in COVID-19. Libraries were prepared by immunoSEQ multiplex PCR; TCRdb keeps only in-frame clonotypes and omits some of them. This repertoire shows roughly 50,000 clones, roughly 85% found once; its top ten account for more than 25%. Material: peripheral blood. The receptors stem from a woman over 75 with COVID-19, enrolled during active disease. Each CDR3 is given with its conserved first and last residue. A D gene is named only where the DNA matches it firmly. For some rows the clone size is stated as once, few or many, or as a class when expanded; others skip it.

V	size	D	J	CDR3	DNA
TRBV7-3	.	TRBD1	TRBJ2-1	CASSPTGGRLNEQFF	TGTGCCAGCAGCCCGACAGGGGGCCGATTGAATGAGCAGTTCTTC
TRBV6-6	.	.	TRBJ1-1	CASDYRGEAFF	TGTGCCAGCGACTATCGGGGAGAGGCTTTCTTT
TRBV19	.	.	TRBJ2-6	CASSIRGIGSGANVLTF	TGTGCCAGTAGTATCCGGGGAATCGGCTCTGGGGCCAACGTCCTGACTTTC
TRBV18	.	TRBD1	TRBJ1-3	CASSLGQPSSGNTIYF	TGTGCCAGCTCACTGGGACAGCCTAGCTCTGGAAACACCATATATTTT
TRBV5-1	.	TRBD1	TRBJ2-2	CASSSGQTNTGELFF	TGCGCCAGCAGCTCGGGACAGACAAACACCGGGGAGCTGTTTTTT
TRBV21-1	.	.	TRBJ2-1	CASSNLGGNKFF	TGTGCCAGCAGCAATCTCGGCGGGAATAAGTTCTTC
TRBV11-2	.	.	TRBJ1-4	CASSLTQLQGGDEKLFF	TGTGCCAGCAGCTTGACCCAACTACAGGGAGGGGATGAAAAACTGTTTTTT
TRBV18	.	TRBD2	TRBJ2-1	CASSPPNWGAGNEQFF	TGTGCCAGCTCACCGCCGAACTGGGGAGCGGGGAATGAGCAGTTCTTC
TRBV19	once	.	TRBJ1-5	CASSMGIGQDYNQPQHF	TGTGCCAGTAGTATGGGCATAGGGCAGGACTACAATCAGCCCCAGCATTTT
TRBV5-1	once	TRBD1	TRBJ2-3	CASSARQGTDTQYF	TGCGCCAGCAGCGCCAGACAGGGAACAGATACGCAGTATTTT
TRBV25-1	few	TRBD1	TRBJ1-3	CASSETGAGNTIYF	TGTGCCAGCAGTGAGACAGGGGCTGGAAACACCATATATTTT
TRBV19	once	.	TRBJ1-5	CASGDSSQIQHF	TGTGCCAGTGGGGACTCCTCCCAAATCCAGCATTTT
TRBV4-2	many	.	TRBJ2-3	CASSQVRDTDTQYF	TGTGCCAGCAGCCAAGTCAGGGACACAGATACGCAGTATTTT
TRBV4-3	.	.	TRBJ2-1	CASSQDRRLAEQFF	TGCGCCAGCAGCCAAGATCGGCGCCTAGCGGAGCAGTTCTTC
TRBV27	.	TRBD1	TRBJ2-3	CASSLGQGRTDTQYF	TGTGCCAGCAGTTTGGGACAGGGTCGTACAGATACGCAGTATTTT
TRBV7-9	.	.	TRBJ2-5	CASSLGRGSQETQYF	TGTGCCAGCAGCTTAGGGCGGGGTTCCCAAGAGACCCAGTACTTC
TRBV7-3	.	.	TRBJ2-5	CASSPTGLQETQYF	TGTGCCAGCAGCCCGACAGGCCTCCAAGAGACCCAGTACTTC
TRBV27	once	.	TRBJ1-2	CASSAREGAGYTF	TGTGCCAGCAGTGCCAGGGAAGGGGCTGGCTACACCTTC
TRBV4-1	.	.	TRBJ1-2	CASNRQDGVLGGYTF	TGCGCCAGCAATAGACAGGACGGGGTTTTAGGTGGCTACACCTTC
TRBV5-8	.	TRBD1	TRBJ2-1	CASSLAGTGTHEQFF	TGTGCCAGCAGCTTGGCCGGGACAGGGACTCATGAGCAGTTCTTC
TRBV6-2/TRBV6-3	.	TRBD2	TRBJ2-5	CASSYHIAGGVDQYF	TGTGCCAGCAGTTATCATATAGCGGGGGGGGTTGACCAGTACTTC
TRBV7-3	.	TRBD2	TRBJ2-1	CASSHTSGGFKHNEQFF	TGTGCCAGCAGCCACACTAGCGGGGGCTTCAAACACAATGAGCAGTTCTTC
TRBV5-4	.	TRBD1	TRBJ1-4	CASSPWTGGVTNEKLFF	TGTGCCAGCAGCCCTTGGACAGGGGGCGTCACTAATGAAAAACTGTTTTTT
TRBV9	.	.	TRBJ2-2	CASSVADTGELFF	TGTGCCAGCAGCGTAGCGGACACCGGGGAGCTGTTTTTT
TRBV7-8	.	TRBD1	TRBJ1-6	CASSLDPGGMNSPLHF	TGTGCCAGCAGCTTAGATCCAGGGGGCATGAATTCACCCCTCCACTTT
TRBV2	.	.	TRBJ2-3	CASSADTQYF	TGTGCCAGCAGCGCAGATACGCAGTATTTT
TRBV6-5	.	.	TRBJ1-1	CASSVGQWGTEAFF	TGTGCCAGCAGCGTAGGACAGTGGGGCACTGAAGCTTTCTTT
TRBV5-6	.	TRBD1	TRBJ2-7	CASSLVDRGRYEQYF	TGTGCCAGCAGCTTGGTGGACAGGGGGCGGTACGAGCAGTACTTC
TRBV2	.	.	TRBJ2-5	CASSARKETQYF	TGTGCCAGCAGTGCCCGTAAAGAGACCCAGTACTTC
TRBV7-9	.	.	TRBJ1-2	CASSKTIYYTF	TGTGCCAGCAGCAAGACAATTTATTACACCTTC
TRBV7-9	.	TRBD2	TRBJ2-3	CASSPRTSGATDTQYF	TGTGCCAGCAGCCCTCGGACTAGCGGGGCCACAGATACGCAGTATTTT
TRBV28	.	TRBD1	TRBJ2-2	CASSLKGAGAAGELFF	TGTGCCAGCAGTTTAAAGGGGGCAGGGGCTGCCGGGGAGCTGTTTTTT
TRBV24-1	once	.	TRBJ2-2	CATSDFRTPSGELFF	TGTGCCACCAGTGATTTTAGGACTCCATCCGGGGAGCTGTTTTTT
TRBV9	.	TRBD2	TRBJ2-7	CASSVGRTSVSYEQYF	TGTGCCAGCAGCGTAGGTAGGACTAGCGTTTCCTACGAGCAGTACTTC
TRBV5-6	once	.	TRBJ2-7	CASTSDSYEQYF	TGTGCCAGCACCTCGGACAGTTACGAGCAGTACTTC
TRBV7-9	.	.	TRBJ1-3	CASSLEVYTGRENTIYF	TGTGCCAGCAGCCTAGAAGTTTACACGGGTCGTGAAAACACCATATATTTT
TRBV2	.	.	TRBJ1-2	CASSSDILSGYTF	TGTGCCAGCAGCTCCGACATTTTGAGCGGCTACACCTTC
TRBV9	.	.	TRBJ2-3	CASSAHPVPEVADTQYF	TGTGCCAGCAGCGCCCACCCCGTCCCCGAGGTCGCAGATACGCAGTATTTT
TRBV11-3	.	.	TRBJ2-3	CASSSGQDTQYF	TGTGCCAGCAGCTCAGGACAGGATACGCAGTATTTT
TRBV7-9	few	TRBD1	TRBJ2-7	CASSRTGGYEQYF	TGTGCCAGCAGCCGGACAGGGGGCTACGAGCAGTACTTC
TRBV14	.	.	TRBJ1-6	CASSQLQYNSPLHF	TGTGCCAGCAGCCAGCTACAGTATAATTCACCCCTCCACTTT
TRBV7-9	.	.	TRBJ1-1	CASSLVAAGNTEAFF	TGTGCCAGCAGCTTAGTAGCGGCAGGGAACACTGAAGCTTTCTTT
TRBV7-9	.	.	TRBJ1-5	CASSASGSNQPQHF	TGTGCCAGCAGCGCTAGTGGTAGCAATCAGCCCCAGCATTTT
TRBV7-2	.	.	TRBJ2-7	CASSPGGTSGAEQYF	TGTGCCAGCAGCCCGGGGGGCACTAGTGGGGCCGAGCAGTACTTC
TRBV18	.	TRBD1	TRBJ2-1	CASSPEGGFNNEQFF	TGTGCCAGCTCACCAGAAGGGGGCTTCAACAATGAGCAGTTCTTC
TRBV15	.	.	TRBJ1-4	CATSRAGGSGYEKLFF	TGTGCCACCAGCAGAGCCGGAGGAAGTGGGTATGAAAAACTGTTTTTT
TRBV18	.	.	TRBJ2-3	CASSPKPSQGGTDTQYF	TGTGCCAGCTCACCAAAGCCCTCCCAGGGCGGCACAGATACGCAGTATTTT
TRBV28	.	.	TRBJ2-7	CASSTPGVYEQYF	TGTGCCAGCAGTACCCCCGGGGTCTACGAGCAGTACTTC
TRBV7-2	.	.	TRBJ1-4	CASSFGQTANEKLFF	TGTGCCAGCAGCTTCGGACAGACGGCCAATGAAAAACTGTTTTTT
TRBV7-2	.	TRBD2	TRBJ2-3	CASSLASRTSGSIDWTDTQYF	TGTGCCAGCAGCTTAGCATCCCGGACTAGCGGGAGTATCGACTGGACAGATACGCAGTATTTT
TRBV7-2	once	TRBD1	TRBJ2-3	CASSLRTGSVTDTQYF	TGTGCCAGCAGCCTGAGGACAGGGAGTGTGACAGATACGCAGTATTTT
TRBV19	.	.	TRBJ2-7	CASSIDPTGSAYEQYF	TGTGCCAGTAGTATAGATCCGACAGGTTCCGCCTACGAGCAGTACTTC
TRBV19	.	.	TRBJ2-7	CASSYGTLFGEQYF	TGTGCCAGTAGTTACGGGACACTCTTCGGCGAGCAGTACTTC
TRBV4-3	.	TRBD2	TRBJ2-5	CASSQDIGTSGIETQYF	TGCGCCAGCAGCCAAGATATTGGGACTAGCGGGATAGAGACCCAGTACTTC
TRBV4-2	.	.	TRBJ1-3	CASSTGYGNTIYF	TGTGCCAGCAGCACAGGTTACGGAAACACCATATATTTT
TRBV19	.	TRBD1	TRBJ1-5	CASRPGQGAGSNQPQHF	TGTGCCAGTAGACCGGGACAGGGGGCCGGGAGCAATCAGCCCCAGCATTTT
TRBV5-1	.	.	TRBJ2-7	CASSPHESYEQYF	TGCGCCAGCAGCCCTCATGAGTCCTACGAGCAGTACTTC
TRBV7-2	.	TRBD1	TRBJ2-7	CASSLVRDSPYEQYF	TGTGCCAGCAGCTTAGTGAGGGACAGCCCCTACGAGCAGTACTTC
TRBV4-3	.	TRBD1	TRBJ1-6	CASSQGGQSNSPLHF	TGCGCCAGCAGCCAGGGGGGACAGTCTAATTCACCCCTCCACTTT